Sequencing of this T cell receptor beta chain was carried out in a study of blood T cell repertoires in COVID-19. Across the study: Material from acute and convalescent COVID-19 was sourced from the United States, Italy and Spain. PBMCs, B-cell-depleted T cells, or T cells were the source of the cDNA or gDNA that made up the material.

Original processing methods: Amplification from reference gene primers served as the basis for estimated nucleated cell counts. Sequenced by immunoSEQ multiplex PCR; TCRdb stores in-frame clones only, minus some. The V and J calls and clone size come from that table; D and trimming were worked out from the DNA. The repertoire has 450,000 or so clones, approximately 90% of them found once; the top ten carry 0.7% to 0.85%. Patients in Seattle were enrolled during active infection, then followed longitudinally. This CDR3 is built from 19 residues. V lost 0 bases to trimming and J lost 2 bases; unmatched junction nucleotides: 8.

The source material was peripheral blood. The receptor was isolated from a young man with COVID-19, enrolled during active disease. The genes are TRBV23-1 and TRBJ1-6; TRBD1 aligns across 9 bases. TRBV23-1 is marked as an open reading frame, function uncertain. CDR3 in amino acids: CASSQSHRGPQTYNSPLHF. In DNA, the CDR3 is TGCGCCAGCAGTCAATCGCACAGGGGGCCTCAAACCTATAATTCACCCCTCCACTTT.